The TCR beta chain described here comes from a study of cytomegalovirus exposure and HLA in healthy donors. About this clone: As yet, its antigen is unknown.

Study-wide points: In a later analysis, approximately 18,000 TCR beta sequences were associated with HLA alleles at 0.05 false discovery rate. More than 150 TCR beta chains were listed as cytomegalovirus-associated. Diagnosis of cytomegalovirus status made by the classifier reportedly showed high specificity and sensitivity.

The CDR3 extends over 14 amino acids. Trimming shortened V by 3 bases and J by 2 bases, and 9 bases separated the two germline ends. From germline, CDR1 is LNHDA and CDR2 SQIVND (reference sequence). The PCR had 60 Vbeta and 13 Jbeta primers. Measured with immunoSEQ multiplex PCR; TCRdb has only the in-frame clones, and not every one. Counted here are 150,000 to 200,000 clones, roughly 85% occurring once; the ten biggest clones make up under 3%. The sample comprised PBMCs. The source is a woman between 45 and 60 years old in good health and CMV-seronegative. The J gene is TRBJ2-3, the V gene TRBV19; D remains unclear. This CDR3 reads CASSMAGYTDTQYF. DNA for the CDR3: TGTGCCAGTAGTATGGCAGGCTACACAGATACGCAGTATTTT.